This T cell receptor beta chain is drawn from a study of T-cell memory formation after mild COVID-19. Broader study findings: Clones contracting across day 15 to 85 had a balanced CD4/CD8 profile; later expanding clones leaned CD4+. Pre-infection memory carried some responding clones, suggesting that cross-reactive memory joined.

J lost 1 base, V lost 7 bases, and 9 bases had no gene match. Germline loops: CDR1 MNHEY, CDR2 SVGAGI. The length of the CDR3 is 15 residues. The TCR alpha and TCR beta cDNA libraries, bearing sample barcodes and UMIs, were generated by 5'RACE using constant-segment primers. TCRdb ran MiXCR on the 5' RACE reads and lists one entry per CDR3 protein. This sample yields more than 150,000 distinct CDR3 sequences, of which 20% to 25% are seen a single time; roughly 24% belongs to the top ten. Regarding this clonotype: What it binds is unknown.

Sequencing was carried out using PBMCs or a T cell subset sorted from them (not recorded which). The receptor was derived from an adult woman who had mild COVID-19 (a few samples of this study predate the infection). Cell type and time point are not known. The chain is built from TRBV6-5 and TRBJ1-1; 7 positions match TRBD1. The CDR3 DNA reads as TGTGCCAGCACTGCGCCTGGACAGGCGAACACTGAAGCTTTCTTT. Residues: CASTAPGQANTEAFF.